Described below is a single TCR beta chain sequence and its context. What it binds is not known. Possible read error: a much larger clone is one base away. The sample belongs to a study of T cell repertoires in cytomegalovirus infection. Looking at the study overall: As its CMV epitopes, the study selected recently identified HLA-C-restricted and well-studied HLA-B-restricted targets.

TCRdb re-called the reads through MiXCR, storing one row per CDR3 protein. Seen here are 450,000 to 650,000 distinct CDR3 sequences, about 40% observed once, and the top ten hold around 50%. The CDR3 loop spans 14 amino acids. Germline V lookup: CDR1 SGHTA, CDR2 FQGNSA. The sequenced sample was cultured PBMCs, obtained from culture after CMV antigen stimulation. The chain employs TRBV7-2 and TRBJ2-7; 10 bases map to TRBD1. The clonotype comes from a human donor in good health (CMV status not recorded). Some clones in this sample may be carry-over from other donors' samples. In DNA form, the CDR3 reads TGTGCCAGAAGCTGGGGACAGGGGATCTACGAGCAGTACTTC. This sequence encodes CARSWGQGIYEQYF.